The TCR beta chain under discussion was sequenced for a study of post-analysis software for immune sequencing data. Study-wide background: Several disease courses (relapsing-remitting, secondary progressive and progressive-relapsing) of multiple sclerosis were included.

In regard to this clonotype: The antigen remains unidentified.

Notes on the study in general: Samples prepared in the same batch strongly co-clustered by F measure. TRBV segments more frequent in patients than in controls numbered about 5 and included TRBV5-6, TRBV5-1 and TRBV20-1.

Unique molecular identifiers were built into the TCR beta cDNA libraries. TCRdb itself ran the PCR reads through MiXCR, one entry per CDR3 protein. The sample shows a few hundred thousand distinct CDR3 sequences, roughly 38% of them seen only once. Germline-derived CDR1 and CDR2 are SNHLY and FYNNEI. Deletions cut 8 bases from V and 3 bases from J, with 16 bases between. The CDR3 covers 14 residues. The sample consisted of blood. The chain is built from TRBV2 and TRBJ1-2; a weak D match, TRBD1 (5 bases). The receptor was isolated from a girl under 18 with multiple sclerosis. The CDR3 is CASGGATGDYGYTF. DNA for the CDR3: TGTGCCAGCGGAGGGGCCACCGGCGACTATGGCTACACCTTC.